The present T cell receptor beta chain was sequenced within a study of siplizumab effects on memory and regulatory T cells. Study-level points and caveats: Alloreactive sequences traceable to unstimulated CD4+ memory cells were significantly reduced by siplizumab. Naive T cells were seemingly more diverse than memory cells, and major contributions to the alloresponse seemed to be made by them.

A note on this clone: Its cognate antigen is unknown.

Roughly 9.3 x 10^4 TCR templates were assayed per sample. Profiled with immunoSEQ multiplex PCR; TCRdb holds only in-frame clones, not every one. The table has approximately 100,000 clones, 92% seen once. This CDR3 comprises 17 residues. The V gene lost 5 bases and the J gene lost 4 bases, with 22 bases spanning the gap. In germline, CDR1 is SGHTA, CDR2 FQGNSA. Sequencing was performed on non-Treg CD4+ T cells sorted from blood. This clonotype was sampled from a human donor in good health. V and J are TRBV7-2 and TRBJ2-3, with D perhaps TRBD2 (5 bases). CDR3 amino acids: CASSPDFALFNADTQYF. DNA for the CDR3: TGTGCCAGCAGCCCGGACTTCGCCCTTTTCAACGCAGATACGCAGTATTTT.